This T cell receptor (beta chain) was sequenced for a study of cytomegalovirus exposure and HLA in healthy donors. Whole-study findings and limits: There were a few CMV-associated chains whose specificity for CMV antigens was confirmed in vitro.

A multiplex PCR was run with 60 Vbeta primers and 13 Jbeta primers. Sequencing used immunoSEQ multiplex PCR; TCRdb keeps in-frame clones, though not all of them. The data contain around 180,000 clones, roughly 75% of them singletons. Worth noting for this clone: Its antigen is not known.

Per germline, CDR1 KGHSH and CDR2 LQKENI. V lost 6 bases to trimming and J lost 1 base, with 10 bases between them. The CDR3 runs 13 residues. This sequence originates from a man between 35 and 55 years old in good health and CMV-seronegative. The chain recombines TRBV18 with TRBJ2-7; a weak D match, TRBD1 (5 bases). Sequencing was performed on PBMCs. The CDR3 here is CASSQTESYEQYF. The CDR3 DNA reads TGTGCCAGCTCTCAGACAGAGTCCTACGAGCAGTACTTC.